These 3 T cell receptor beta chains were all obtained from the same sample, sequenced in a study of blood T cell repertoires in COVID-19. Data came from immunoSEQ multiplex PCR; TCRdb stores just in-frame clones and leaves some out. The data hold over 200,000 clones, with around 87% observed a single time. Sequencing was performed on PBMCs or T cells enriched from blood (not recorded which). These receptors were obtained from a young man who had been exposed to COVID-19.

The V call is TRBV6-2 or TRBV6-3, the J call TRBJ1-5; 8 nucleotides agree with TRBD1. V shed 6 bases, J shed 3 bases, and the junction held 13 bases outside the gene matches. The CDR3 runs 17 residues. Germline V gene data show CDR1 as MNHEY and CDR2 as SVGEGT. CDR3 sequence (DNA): TGTGCCAGCAGCATATTAACGGGACAGGTGCCCAATCAGCCCCAGCATTTT. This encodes CASSILTGQVPNQPQHF.

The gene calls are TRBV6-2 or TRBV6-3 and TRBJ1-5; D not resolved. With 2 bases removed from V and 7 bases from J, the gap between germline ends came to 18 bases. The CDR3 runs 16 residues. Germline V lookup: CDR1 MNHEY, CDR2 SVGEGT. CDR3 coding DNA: TGTGCCAGCAGTTACCCCGTAGAGCCCCTGCCCCAGCCCCAGCATTTT. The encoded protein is CASSYPVEPLPQPQHF.

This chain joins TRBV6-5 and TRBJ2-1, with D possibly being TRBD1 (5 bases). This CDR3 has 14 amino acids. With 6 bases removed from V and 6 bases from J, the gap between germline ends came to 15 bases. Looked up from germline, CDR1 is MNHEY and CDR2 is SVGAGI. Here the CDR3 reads CASRGSPDINEQFF. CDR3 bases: TGTGCCAGCAGAGGAAGTCCGGACATCAATGAGCAGTTCTTC.